These T cell receptor beta chains were read from a single sample in a study of cytomegalovirus exposure and HLA in healthy donors. Libraries were prepared by immunoSEQ multiplex PCR; TCRdb keeps only in-frame clonotypes and omits some of them. The sample contains 35,000 to 50,000 clones, around 90% of which appear only once. The sample comprised PBMCs. The receptors originated from a man younger than 30 in good health and CMV-seronegative. CDR3s include the opening cysteine and the closing phenylalanine or tryptophan. Fields, in order: D gene, clone size, CDR3 length, J gene, V gene, CDR3 DNA, CDR3 protein. D genes are given only for firm matches. Size tells how often a clone was seen (once, few, many) or the class of an expanded clone, and some rows leave it out.

D gene: NA; clone size: NA; CDR3 length: 13; J gene: TRBJ1-2; V gene: TRBV6-5; CDR3 DNA: TGTGCCAGCAGCTCCCACTCCCGATATGGCTACACCTTC; CDR3 protein: CASSSHSRYGYTF
D gene: NA; clone size: NA; CDR3 length: 13; J gene: TRBJ1-2; V gene: TRBV27; CDR3 DNA: TGTGCCAGCAGTCGGCTAGACAGCTATGGCTACACCTTC; CDR3 protein: CASSRLDSYGYTF
D gene: NA; clone size: NA; CDR3 length: 13; J gene: TRBJ2-3; V gene: TRBV7-2; CDR3 DNA: TGTGCCAGCAAAGCGGCTAGCACAGATACGCAGTATTTT; CDR3 protein: CASKAASTDTQYF
D gene: TRBD2; clone size: NA; CDR3 length: 18; J gene: TRBJ2-3; V gene: TRBV5-1; CDR3 DNA: TGCGCCAGCAGCTTTAGGGCTAGCGGGGGGGCGAGGACAGATACGCAGTATTTT; CDR3 protein: CASSFRASGGARTDTQYF
D gene: NA; clone size: once; CDR3 length: 12; J gene: TRBJ1-2; V gene: TRBV14; CDR3 DNA: TGTGCCAGCAGCCACCCGGGGTTGGGCTACACCTTC; CDR3 protein: CASSHPGLGYTF
D gene: NA; clone size: NA; CDR3 length: 12; J gene: TRBJ2-4; V gene: TRBV29-1; CDR3 DNA: TGCAGCGTCCCAACAGCAGGAAACATTCAGTACTTC; CDR3 protein: CSVPTAGNIQYF
D gene: NA; clone size: NA; CDR3 length: 16; J gene: TRBJ1-4; V gene: TRBV5-5; CDR3 DNA: TGTGCCAGCAGCTTGGCGAGCGGGGCAACTAATGAAAAACTGTTTTTT; CDR3 protein: CASSLASGATNEKLFF
D gene: TRBD1; clone size: NA; CDR3 length: 18; J gene: TRBJ2-7; V gene: TRBV18; CDR3 DNA: TGTGCCAGCTCACGTTTTACCTCGACAGGGGATTCTTCCTACGAGCAGTACTTC; CDR3 protein: CASSRFTSTGDSSYEQYF
D gene: NA; clone size: NA; CDR3 length: 14; J gene: TRBJ1-1; V gene: TRBV7-3; CDR3 DNA: TGTGCCAGCAGCACTAGTGGTGGCAGGGAGGGAGCTTTCTTT; CDR3 protein: CASSTSGGREGAFF
D gene: NA; clone size: NA; CDR3 length: 14; J gene: TRBJ2-3; V gene: TRBV9; CDR3 DNA: TGTGCCAGCAGCGGTCAGGGCCACACAGATACGCAGTATTTT; CDR3 protein: CASSGQGHTDTQYF
D gene: NA; clone size: NA; CDR3 length: 14; J gene: TRBJ2-1; V gene: TRBV2; CDR3 DNA: TGTGCCAGCAGTGAAGTAGCCTCGTACAATGAGCAGTTCTTC; CDR3 protein: CASSEVASYNEQFF
D gene: TRBD2; clone size: NA; CDR3 length: 15; J gene: TRBJ2-3; V gene: TRBV5-1; CDR3 DNA: TGCGCCAGCGCCACGGGGGGGAAGGCACAGAAAACGCAGTATTTT; CDR3 protein: CASATGGKAQKTQYF
D gene: TRBD2; clone size: NA; CDR3 length: 17; J gene: TRBJ2-1; V gene: TRBV7-8; CDR3 DNA: TGTGCCAGCAGCTTAGGTATAGCGGGGGGCCTTCAGTTAGAGCAGTTCTTC; CDR3 protein: CASSLGIAGGLQLEQFF
D gene: NA; clone size: NA; CDR3 length: 15; J gene: TRBJ1-3; V gene: TRBV5-1; CDR3 DNA: TGCGCCAGCAGCCGAGACGGGACACATGGAAACACCATATATTTT; CDR3 protein: CASSRDGTHGNTIYF
D gene: NA; clone size: once; CDR3 length: 14; J gene: TRBJ1-2; V gene: TRBV6-5; CDR3 DNA: TGTGCCAGCAGTTACTCTCCCTCCCTCTATGGCTACACCTTC; CDR3 protein: CASSYSPSLYGYTF
D gene: NA; clone size: NA; CDR3 length: 15; J gene: TRBJ1-4; V gene: TRBV7-3; CDR3 DNA: TGTGCCAGCAGCCCAACCGGGTCTAAAAATGAAAAACTGTTTTTT; CDR3 protein: CASSPTGSKNEKLFF
D gene: NA; clone size: NA; CDR3 length: 15; J gene: TRBJ1-6; V gene: TRBV7-8; CDR3 DNA: TGTGCCAGCAGTCGCACAGGCGTTTGGAATTCACCCCTCCACTTT; CDR3 protein: CASSRTGVWNSPLHF
D gene: NA; clone size: once; CDR3 length: 13; J gene: TRBJ2-7; V gene: TRBV2; CDR3 DNA: TGTGCCAGCAGTGACAGACTCTCCTACGAGCAGTACTTC; CDR3 protein: CASSDRLSYEQYF
D gene: NA; clone size: once; CDR3 length: 13; J gene: TRBJ1-2; V gene: TRBV7-8; CDR3 DNA: TGTGCCAGCAGCTTCGGAGGAAACTATGGCTACACCTTC; CDR3 protein: CASSFGGNYGYTF
D gene: TRBD2; clone size: NA; CDR3 length: 17; J gene: TRBJ2-1; V gene: TRBV10-1; CDR3 DNA: TGCGCCAGCAGTGGCGGGACTAGCGGGGGGGCCCACAATGAGCAGTTCTTC; CDR3 protein: CASSGGTSGGAHNEQFF
D gene: NA; clone size: NA; CDR3 length: 15; J gene: TRBJ2-2; V gene: TRBV7-2; CDR3 DNA: TGTGCCAGCAGCTTAGTCAGGGCGAACACCGGGGAGCTGTTTTTT; CDR3 protein: CASSLVRANTGELFF
D gene: NA; clone size: NA; CDR3 length: 13; J gene: TRBJ2-7; V gene: TRBV9; CDR3 DNA: TGTGCCAGCAGCGATCCCATCTCCTACGAGCAGTACTTC; CDR3 protein: CASSDPISYEQYF
D gene: TRBD2; clone size: NA; CDR3 length: 17; J gene: TRBJ2-3; V gene: TRBV5-5; CDR3 DNA: TGTGCCAGCAGCCTCCGGACTAGCGGGGGGAGCACAGATACGCAGTATTTT; CDR3 protein: CASSLRTSGGSTDTQYF
D gene: NA; clone size: NA; CDR3 length: 15; J gene: TRBJ1-1; V gene: TRBV18; CDR3 DNA: TGTGCCAGCTCCCCCCAGCCACTCTTTCAGGTCTCGGCTTTCTTT; CDR3 protein: CASSPQPLFQVSAFF
D gene: NA; clone size: NA; CDR3 length: 15; J gene: TRBJ2-1; V gene: TRBV7-8; CDR3 DNA: TGTGCCAGCAGCAGAAGAGCTAGCTCCTACAATGAGCAGTTCTTC; CDR3 protein: CASSRRASSYNEQFF
D gene: NA; clone size: NA; CDR3 length: 14; J gene: TRBJ2-1; V gene: TRBV5-6; CDR3 DNA: TGTGCCAGCGGACAGATGAGCTCCTACAATGAGCAGTTCTTC; CDR3 protein: CASGQMSSYNEQFF
D gene: NA; clone size: NA; CDR3 length: 12; J gene: TRBJ2-5; V gene: TRBV29-1; CDR3 DNA: TGCAGCGCTGAAAGGGGCCAAGAGACCCAGTACTTC; CDR3 protein: CSAERGQETQYF
D gene: NA; clone size: NA; CDR3 length: 14; J gene: TRBJ2-7; V gene: TRBV6-1; CDR3 DNA: TGTGCCAGCAGTGACAGGTTGGTTAGCTACGAGCAGTACTTC; CDR3 protein: CASSDRLVSYEQYF
D gene: TRBD2; clone size: NA; CDR3 length: 15; J gene: TRBJ2-7; V gene: TRBV18; CDR3 DNA: TGTGCCAGCTCACCACGTAGCGGGAGTGGCTCGGAGCAGTACTTC; CDR3 protein: CASSPRSGSGSEQYF
D gene: NA; clone size: once; CDR3 length: 11; J gene: TRBJ2-2; V gene: TRBV20-1; CDR3 DNA: TGCAGTGCCCAGGGGCACGGGGAGCTGTTTTTT; CDR3 protein: CSAQGHGELFF
D gene: NA; clone size: NA; CDR3 length: 13; J gene: TRBJ1-1; V gene: TRBV28; CDR3 DNA: TGTGCCAGCAAAGGAGATTGGTCCACTGAAGCTTTCTTT; CDR3 protein: CASKGDWSTEAFF
D gene: NA; clone size: NA; CDR3 length: 15; J gene: TRBJ1-3; V gene: TRBV11-2; CDR3 DNA: TGTGCCAGCAGCTTACGTACCGGGGCTGGAAACACCATATATTTT; CDR3 protein: CASSLRTGAGNTIYF
D gene: TRBD1; clone size: NA; CDR3 length: 16; J gene: TRBJ2-2; V gene: TRBV7-9; CDR3 DNA: TGTGCCAGCAGCGGGACAGGAAACGCGAACACCGGGGAGCTGTTTTTT; CDR3 protein: CASSGTGNANTGELFF
D gene: TRBD2; clone size: NA; CDR3 length: 14; J gene: TRBJ2-7; V gene: TRBV7-2; CDR3 DNA: TGTGCCAGCAGCCTAAGCGGGGTAGCCTACGAGCAGTACTTC; CDR3 protein: CASSLSGVAYEQYF
D gene: TRBD1; clone size: NA; CDR3 length: 14; J gene: TRBJ1-2; V gene: TRBV6-5; CDR3 DNA: TGTGCCAGCAGCTCGCGGACAGGGGAGAATGGCTACACCTTC; CDR3 protein: CASSSRTGENGYTF
D gene: TRBD1; clone size: NA; CDR3 length: 15; J gene: TRBJ2-7; V gene: TRBV2; CDR3 DNA: TGTGCCAGCAGTGGGGGGACAGTCGGTTTGGGGGAGCAGTACTTC; CDR3 protein: CASSGGTVGLGEQYF
D gene: NA; clone size: NA; CDR3 length: 13; J gene: TRBJ2-5; V gene: TRBV5-4; CDR3 DNA: TGTGCCAGCAGCCCAGGGTACCAAGAGACCCAGTACTTC; CDR3 protein: CASSPGYQETQYF
D gene: NA; clone size: NA; CDR3 length: 13; J gene: TRBJ2-5; V gene: TRBV29-1; CDR3 DNA: TGCAGCGTCGCAGGGTCAGTAATGGAGACCCAGTACTTC; CDR3 protein: CSVAGSVMETQYF
D gene: TRBD1; clone size: NA; CDR3 length: 15; J gene: TRBJ2-6; V gene: TRBV6-6; CDR3 DNA: TGTGCCAGCGGGACAGCGGCCTCTGGGGCCAACGTCCTGACTTTC; CDR3 protein: CASGTAASGANVLTF
D gene: TRBD1; clone size: NA; CDR3 length: 21; J gene: TRBJ2-3; V gene: TRBV4-1; CDR3 DNA: TGCGCCAGCAGCCAGACAAGACCGGGACAGGGATCGCGGGGAGTCACAGATACGCAGTATTTT; CDR3 protein: CASSQTRPGQGSRGVTDTQYF
D gene: TRBD1; clone size: NA; CDR3 length: 16; J gene: TRBJ1-6; V gene: TRBV6-5; CDR3 DNA: TGTGCCAGCAGTTACTCGGGGGACAGGGGAAATTCACCCCTCCACTTT; CDR3 protein: CASSYSGDRGNSPLHF